This entry concerns a single T cell receptor beta chain. This record comes from a study of cytomegalovirus exposure and HLA in healthy donors. Germline V lookup: CDR1 GTSNPN, CDR2 SVGIG (reference sequence). Losses at the gene ends were 1 base for V and 7 bases for J; bases not matched to a gene: 4. The CDR3 spans 14 residues. The PCR had 60 Vbeta and 13 Jbeta primers. Sequencing was performed with immunoSEQ multiplex PCR; in TCRdb, only in-frame clones are kept and a portion is missing. The sample has 130,000 or so clones, over 60% seen once. V usage is TRBV30 and J usage is TRBJ1-6, with TRBD1 matching over 7 bases. Sequenced input: PBMCs. The TCR sequence derives from a man younger than 35 in good health and CMV-seronegative. The CDR3 bases are TGTGCCTGGAGTGCGACAGGGCTAAATTCACCCCTCCACTTT. Translated, it gives CAWSATGLNSPLHF.